This T cell receptor (beta chain) was profiled in a study of CD8+CD57+ T cells in acquired aplastic anemia. Whole-study findings and limits: Patients and controls were not found to differ significantly in CD8+ Simpson's diversity.

This clonotype has only one observation. Its antigen is not identified. Genomic DNA provided the template from which TCR beta VDJ and CDR3 profiles were obtained. MiXCR, run by TCRdb on the reads, gives a single entry per CDR3 protein. The sample carries some 200,000 distinct CDR3 sequences, 65% recorded once. From germline, CDR1 is SGHRS and CDR2 YFSETQ. V lost 2 bases and J lost 6, with 8 bases in between. This CDR3 is 12 amino acids long. Patients chosen for sequencing had CD8+CD57+ cells that had expanded, as shown by flow cytometry. What was sequenced was sorted CD4+, CD8+, or CD8+CD57+ T cells (not recorded which) from PBMCs. The TCR originated in a human donor with aplastic anemia. The chain carries TRBV5-1 and TRBJ1-2, with D hard to call. The CDR3 sequence is CASSLQDNGYTF. CDR3 nucleotide sequence: TGCGCCAGCAGCTTACAAGATAATGGCTACACCTTC. The full variable domain, in which reference TRBV5-1 and TRBJ1-2 provide the parts outside the CDR3, is KAGVTQTPRYLIKTRGQQVTLSCSPISGHRSVSWYQQTPGQGLQFLFEYFSETQRNKGNFPGRFSGRQFSNSRSEMNVSTLELGDSALYLCASSLQDNGYTFGSGTRLTVV.